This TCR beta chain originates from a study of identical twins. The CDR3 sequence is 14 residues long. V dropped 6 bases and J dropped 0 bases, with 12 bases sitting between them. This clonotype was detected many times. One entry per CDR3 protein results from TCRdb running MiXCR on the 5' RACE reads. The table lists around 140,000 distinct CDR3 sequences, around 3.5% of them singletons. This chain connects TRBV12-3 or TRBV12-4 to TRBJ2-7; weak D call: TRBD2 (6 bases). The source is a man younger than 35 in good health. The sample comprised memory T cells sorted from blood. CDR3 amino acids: CASRRSTSSYEQYF. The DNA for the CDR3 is TGTGCCAGCAGACGCTCGACTAGCTCCTACGAGCAGTACTTC.